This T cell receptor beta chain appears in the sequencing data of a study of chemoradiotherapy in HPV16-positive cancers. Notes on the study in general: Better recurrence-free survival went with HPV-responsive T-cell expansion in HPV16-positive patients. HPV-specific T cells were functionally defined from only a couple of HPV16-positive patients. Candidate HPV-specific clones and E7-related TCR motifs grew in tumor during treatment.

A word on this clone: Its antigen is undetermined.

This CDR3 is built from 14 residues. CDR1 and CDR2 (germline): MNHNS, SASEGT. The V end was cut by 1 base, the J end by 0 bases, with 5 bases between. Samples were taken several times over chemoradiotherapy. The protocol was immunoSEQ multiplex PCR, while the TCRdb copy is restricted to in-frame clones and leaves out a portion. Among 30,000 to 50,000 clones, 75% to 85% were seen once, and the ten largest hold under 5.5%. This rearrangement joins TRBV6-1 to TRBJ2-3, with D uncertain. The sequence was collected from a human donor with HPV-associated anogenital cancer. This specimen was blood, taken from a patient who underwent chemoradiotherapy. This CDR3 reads CASSEGPSTDTQYF. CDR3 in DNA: TGTGCCAGCAGTGAAGGACCAAGCACAGATACGCAGTATTTT.